The text below deals with one T cell receptor beta chain. This entry belongs to a study of blood T cell repertoires in COVID-19. The overall study: The United States, Italy and Spain provided the acute and convalescent COVID-19 samples.

The CDR3 contains 16 residues. Germline-derived CDR1 and CDR2 are MDHEN and SYDVKM. Trimming stripped 5 bases from V and 4 bases from J, with 18 bases between. Only in-frame clones appear in the TCRdb table, and some are missing; sequencing was by immunoSEQ multiplex PCR. Of 100,000 to 150,000 clones listed, roughly nine tenths were seen once; the top ten hold roughly a quarter. The sample was peripheral blood. The clonotype comes from a man between 65 and 85 years old with active or convalescent COVID-19. The J gene is TRBJ1-5, the V gene TRBV28, with D perhaps matching TRBD1 (6 bases). Written as DNA, the CDR3 is TGTGCCAGCAGTGTCCACGGGACAAGCATTAATCAGCCCCAGCATTTT. This encodes CASSVHGTSINQPQHF. The full variable domain, in which reference TRBV28 and TRBJ1-5 provide the parts outside the CDR3, is DVKVTQSSRYLVKRTGEKVFLECVQDMDHENMFWYRQDPGLGLRLIYFSYDVKMKEKGDIPEGYSVSREKKERFSLILESASTNQTSMYLCASSVHGTSINQPQHFGDGTRLSIL.